These 24 T cell receptor beta chains originate from one sample sequenced in a study of metastatic and nonmetastatic thyroid tumors. Prior to thyroid surgery, none of the patients had received any treatment. Via MiXCR, TCRdb re-called the PCR reads. The repertoire holds tens of thousands of clones, with 15% as singletons. The sequenced material came from blood. Receptors were obtained from a female donor with papillary thyroid cancer or a benign thyroid nodule (not recorded which). Some clones in this sample may be carry-over from other donors' samples.

This clone came up many times. A single base separates this from a much larger clone, so it may be a read error. The CDR3 does not end in the conserved phenylalanine or tryptophan, so this is likely a read error. The chain links TRBV6-6 to TRBJ2-3; D gene unclear. The CDR3 consists of 15 residues. V dropped 2 bases and J dropped 4 bases, with 13 bases sitting between them. Germline CDR1 MNHNY, CDR2 SVGAGI (reference sequence). This CDR3 is CASSYGRLGADTQYS. CDR3 DNA sequence: TGTGCCAGCAGTTACGGGCGCCTTGGGGCAGATACGCAGTATTCT.

This clone was observed many times. The chain has TRBV28 and TRBJ2-4; D is uncertain. Germline CDR1 and CDR2: MDHEN and SYDVKM. The CDR3 loop spans 11 amino acids. The V gene lost 4 bases and the J gene lost 7 bases, with 5 bases spanning the gap. The CDR3 spells CASSSWNIQYF. DNA for the CDR3: TGTGCCAGCAGTTCCTGGAACATTCAGTACTTC.

There are a few counts of this clone. The V call is TRBV28, the J call TRBJ1-6; TRBD1 might be the D (5 bases). Trimming cost V 6 bases and J 4 bases, with 22 bases left between them. Germline V CDR1 and CDR2: MDHEN, SYDVKM. The CDR3 covers 18 residues. The CDR3: CASRPEDQGFPYNSPLHF. The CDR3 DNA reads TGTGCCAGCAGACCGGAAGACCAGGGTTTCCCTTATAATTCACCCCTCCACTTT.

Ten or more counts support this clone. The V call is TRBV19, the J call TRBJ1-6; possible D gene TRBD1, 5 bases. The CDR3 is 13 residues long. Germline V CDR1 and CDR2: LNHDA, SQIVND (reference sequence). Deletions cut 5 bases from V and 12 bases from J, with 14 bases between. The CDR3 sequence: CASSATVSGPLHF. CDR3 coding DNA: TGTGCCAGTAGTGCGACAGTTTCGGGACCCCTCCACTTT.

This chain uses TRBV5-1 with TRBJ1-6; possible D gene TRBD1, 6 bases. The ends were cut back, 3 bases at V and 10 bases at J, with 20 bases in the middle. The length of the CDR3 is 16 residues. The V gene's germline CDR1 is SGHRS and CDR2 YFSETQ. CDR3 coding DNA: TGCGCCAGCAGCTACAAGCGGACAGCCGTTCGATCACCCCTCCACTTT. It translates to CASSYKRTAVRSPLHF. The complete variable domain, with remaining parts taken from reference TRBV5-1 and TRBJ1-6, reads KAGVTQTPRYLIKTRGQQVTLSCSPISGHRSVSWYQQTPGQGLQFLFEYFSETQRNKGNFPGRFSGRQFSNSRSEMNVSTLELGDSALYLCASSYKRTAVRSPLHFGNGTRLTVT.

The chain carries TRBV20-1 and TRBJ2-1; D possibly corresponds to TRBD2 (5 bases). Trimming pared 3 bases from V and 4 bases from J, leaving 10 bases between. The CDR3 totals 13 residues. The germline gives CDR1 DFQATT, CDR2 SNEGSKA (reference sequence). The CDR3 loop reads CSARGSLYNEQFF. DNA for the CDR3: TGCAGTGCTAGGGGGAGTCTGTACAATGAGCAGTTCTTC.

J is TRBJ2-7 and V is TRBV2; possibly TRBD1 or TRBD2 for D (5 bases each). The CDR3 loop spans 15 amino acids. Germline values: CDR1 SNHLY, CDR2 FYNNEI. Trimming took off 3 bases at V and 2 bases at J, with 14 bases between the two ends. CDR3 amino acids: CASSDAPGHTYEQYF. CDR3 sequence (DNA): TGTGCCAGCAGTGATGCGCCGGGGCATACCTACGAGCAGTACTTC. Full variable domain (outside the CDR3, taken from reference TRBV2 and TRBJ2-7): EPEVTQTPSHQVTQMGQEVILRCVPISNHLYFYWYRQILGQKVEFLVSFYNNEISEKSEIFDDQFSVERPDGSNFTLKIRSTKLEDSAMYFCASSDAPGHTYEQYFGPGTRLTVT.

This clone has just a few counts. V is TRBV12-3 or TRBV12-4 and J is TRBJ2-2, with D hard to call. V lost 10 bases, J lost 5 bases, and 14 bases lay in between. The CDR3 has 13 residues. CDR3 coding DNA: TGTGCCATCATTTTAGGAGTAACCGGGGAGCTGTTTTTT. Its protein product is CAIILGVTGELFF.

The sample holds a few counts of this clone. V is TRBV12-3 or TRBV12-4 and J is TRBJ2-5; a possible D gene is TRBD2 (5 bases). V lost 6 bases and J 4 bases, leaving 15 bases between the germline ends. CDR3 length: 14 amino acids. DNA of the CDR3: TGTGCCAGCAGCGTAACACCGGCGGGAGAGACCCAGTACTTC. Translating it yields CASSVTPAGETQYF.

There are many counts of this clone. V and J are TRBV20-1 and TRBJ1-5; D is ambiguous. V shed 5 bases and J shed 2 bases, with 16 bases lying between them. The CDR3 runs to 15 residues. Germline CDR1 reads DFQATT; CDR2 reads SNEGSKA (reference sequence). The CDR3 reads CSALTGAAGNQPQHF. CDR3 nucleotides: TGCAGTGCTCTCACTGGTGCTGCGGGCAATCAGCCCCAGCATTTT.

This clone was counted at least ten times. The CDR3 here is CASSLNPRYGYTF. Here the CDR3 DNA reads TGTGCCAGCAGTTTAAACCCCCGCTATGGCTACACCTTC. The V and J genes are TRBV27 and TRBJ1-2; no firm D call. This CDR3 is 13 amino acids long. The V end was cut by 2 bases, the J end by 4 bases, with 8 bases between. Germline lookup yields CDR1 MNHEY and CDR2 SMNVEV (reference sequence).

By proportion, this clone is medium-sized (0.01 to 0.1%). The gene calls are TRBV4-3 and TRBJ2-7; D ambiguous. Trimming shortened V by 1 base and J by 5 bases, and 12 bases separated the two germline ends. The CDR3 totals 14 residues. Looked up from germline, CDR1 is LGHNA and CDR2 is YSLEER. CDR3 sequence: CASSQGSPGDEQYF. CDR3 sequence (DNA): TGCGCCAGCAGCCAAGGCTCCCCGGGCGACGAGCAGTACTTC.

In this sample, this clone turned up many times. The chain employs TRBV10-2 and TRBJ1-5, with 8 bases lining up with TRBD1. The CDR3 contains 16 residues. V dropped 5 bases and J dropped 0; count of bases not matched to a gene: 6. Looked up from germline, CDR1 is WSHSY and CDR2 is SAAADI. The CDR3 here is CASSTTGDSSNQPQHF. CDR3 coding DNA: TGCGCCAGCAGTACGACAGGGGATTCTAGCAATCAGCCCCAGCATTTT.

This clone has a count of ten or more. V usage is TRBV14 and J usage is TRBJ2-7; no firm D call. Germline lookup yields CDR1 SGHDN and CDR2 FVKESK. V was shortened by 1 base and J by 5 bases, with 9 bases between the two germline ends. The CDR3 has 13 residues. DNA of the CDR3: TGTGCCAGCAGCCAAGTTATGGGTGACGAGCAGTACTTC. It specifies CASSQVMGDEQYF.

This chain connects TRBV5-4 to TRBJ2-1; D might be TRBD2 (5 bases). V lost 4 bases and J lost 9, with 11 bases in between. CDR1 SGHNT and CDR2 YYREEE come from the germline V gene (reference sequence). The CDR3 sequence is 12 residues long. CDR3 nucleotides: TGTGCCAGCAGCCCCGCCGGGGTTGAGCAGTTCTTC. This encodes CASSPAGVEQFF.

The sample holds many counts of this clone. V is TRBV7-9 and J is TRBJ1-1, with no clear D. The germline V and J ends were trimmed by 6 bases and 4 bases, with 18 bases remaining between them. The CDR3 has 15 amino acids. Per germline, CDR1 SEHNR and CDR2 FQNEAQ (reference sequence). CDR3 DNA: TGTGCCAGCAGTCGAGCCGGGTTTGAGGGCACTGAAGCTTTCTTT. It yields the protein CASSRAGFEGTEAFF.

Remarks on this clone: Sequence at one end of the junction differs from germline and may be a read error. The V gene is TRBV11-2, the J gene TRBJ2-7, with 7 bases matching TRBD1. CDR3 length equals 15 residues. Looked up from germline, CDR1 is SGHAT and CDR2 is FQNNGV. The CDR3 DNA reads as TGTGCCAGCAGCCGGACCCGGGACAGTGGGTACGAGCATCACTTC. This encodes CASSRTRDSGYEHHF.

This clone was seen repeatedly, ten times or more. The chain joins TRBV20-1 to TRBJ2-1; 7 bases map to TRBD2. With V trimmed by 5 bases and J by 7 bases, 2 bases remained unmatched. Germline assignment: CDR1 DFQATT and CDR2 SNEGSKA (reference sequence). The CDR3 sequence is 11 residues long. The chain's CDR3 is CSAGGVNEQFF. CDR3 in DNA: TGCAGTGCTGGGGGGGTAAATGAGCAGTTCTTC.

This clone was seen many times. The chain links TRBV28 to TRBJ2-3; TRBD1 matches at 7 bases. Germline V gene lookup returns CDR1 MDHEN and CDR2 SYDVKM. The CDR3 length is 17 residues. V dropped 5 bases and J dropped 0; count of bases not matched to a gene: 11. The CDR3 DNA sequence: TGTGCCAGCAGTCGACCCCTCGGGACAGATAGCACAGATACGCAGTATTTT. This sequence encodes CASSRPLGTDSTDTQYF.

This clone was detected ten times or more. V gene TRBV12-3 or TRBV12-4 combines with J gene TRBJ2-7; the D gene could be TRBD1 or TRBD2 (5 bases each). The CDR3 is 14 residues long. The V end was cut by 1 base, the J end by 5 bases, with 12 bases between. CDR3 coding DNA: TGTGCCAGCAGTTTAGGGTCGAGGGGTCACGAGCAGTACTTC. As protein: CASSLGSRGHEQYF.

This clone was seen at least ten times. V is TRBV12-3 or TRBV12-4 and J is TRBJ1-1, with a tentative D call TRBD1 (6 bases). Trimming took 3 bases from V and 7 from J, leaving 9 bases between them. The CDR3 covers 12 residues. The CDR3 sequence: CASSLKGDEAFF. The CDR3 DNA reads TGTGCCAGCAGTTTGAAGGGGGATGAAGCTTTCTTT.

This clone is medium-sized (0.01 to 0.1%) by share. The V and J genes are TRBV27 and TRBJ2-7; TRBD2 agrees at 8 bases. The germline V gene encodes CDR1 MNHEY and CDR2 SMNVEV (reference sequence). The CDR3 runs to 15 residues. Trimming at V came to 4 bases and at J to 6 bases, leaving 11 bases not matched to a gene. CDR3 DNA: TGTGCCAGCAGTTCCCTTCTTGCGGGAGGCCTCGAGCAGTACTTC. Its translation is CASSSLLAGGLEQYF.

The sample holds many counts of this clone. This chain links TRBV29-1 with TRBJ1-1; no reliable D call. Germline V gene sequence: CDR1 SQVTM, CDR2 ANQGSEA. V shed 7 bases and J shed 3 bases, with 15 bases lying between them. The CDR3 is 13 amino acids. This chain's CDR3 is CSALGKGDTEAFF. CDR3 in DNA: TGCAGCGCCCTGGGGAAGGGTGACACTGAAGCTTTCTTT. Full variable domain (missing parts from reference TRBV29-1 and TRBJ1-1): SAVISQKPSRDICQRGTSLTIQCQVDSQVTMMFWYRQQPGQSLTLIATANQGSEATYESGFVIDKFPISRPNLTFSTLTVSNMSPEDSSIYLCSALGKGDTEAFFGQGTRLTVV.

This clone was observed once. J is TRBJ2-7 and V is TRBV20-1, with TRBD2 matching 11 bases. V lost 6 bases and J lost 2; bases outside the gene matches: 12. CDR1 and CDR2 (germline): DFQATT, SNEGSKA (reference sequence). The CDR3 spans 16 residues. CDR3 coding DNA: TGCAGTGCCCCTCAGCTAGCGGGAGGCCCTACCTACGAGCAGTACTTC. The encoded protein is CSAPQLAGGPTYEQYF.